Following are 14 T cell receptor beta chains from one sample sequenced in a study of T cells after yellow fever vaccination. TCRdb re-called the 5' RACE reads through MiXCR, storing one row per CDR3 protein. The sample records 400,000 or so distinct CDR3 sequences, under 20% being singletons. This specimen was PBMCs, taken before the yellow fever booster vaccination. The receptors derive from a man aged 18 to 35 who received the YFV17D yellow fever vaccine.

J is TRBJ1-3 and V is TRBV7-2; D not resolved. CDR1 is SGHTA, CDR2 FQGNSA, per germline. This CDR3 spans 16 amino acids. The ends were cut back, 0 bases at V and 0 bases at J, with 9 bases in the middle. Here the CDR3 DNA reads TGTGCCAGCAGCTTAGCAGGGCTCAACTCTGGAAACACCATATATTTT. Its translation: CASSLAGLNSGNTIYF.

The CDR3 nucleotides are TGCGCCAGCGGGGGTGTAACCGGGGAGCTGTTTTTT. Translated: CASGGVTGELFF. J is TRBJ2-2 and V is TRBV10-2; either TRBD1 or TRBD2 may fit D (5 bases each). The CDR3 loop spans 12 amino acids. The germline CDR1 and CDR2 sequences are WSHSY and SAAADI. Trimming removed 8 bases from V and 5 bases from J, with 9 bases in between.

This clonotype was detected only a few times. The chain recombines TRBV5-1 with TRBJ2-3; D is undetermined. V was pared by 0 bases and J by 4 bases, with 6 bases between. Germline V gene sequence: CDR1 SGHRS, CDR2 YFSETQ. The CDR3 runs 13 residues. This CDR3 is CASSLVSPDTQYF. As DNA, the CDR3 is TGCGCCAGCAGCTTGGTGTCGCCAGATACGCAGTATTTT.

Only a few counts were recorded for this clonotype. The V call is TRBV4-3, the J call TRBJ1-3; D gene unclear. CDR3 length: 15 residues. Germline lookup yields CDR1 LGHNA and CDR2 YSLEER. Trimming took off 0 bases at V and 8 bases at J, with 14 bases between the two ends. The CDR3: CASSQDRNSGDTIYF. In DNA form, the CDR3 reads TGCGCCAGCAGCCAAGATAGGAACTCTGGGGACACCATATATTTT.

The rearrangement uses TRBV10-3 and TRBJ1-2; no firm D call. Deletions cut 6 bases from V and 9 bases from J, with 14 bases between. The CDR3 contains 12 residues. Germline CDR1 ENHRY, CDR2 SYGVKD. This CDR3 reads CAIRALRASYTF. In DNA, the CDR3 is TGTGCCATCAGGGCCCTTCGGGCTAGCTACACCTTC.

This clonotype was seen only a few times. The CDR3 DNA reads as TGCAGCGCCAGGGAGGACCGGTCCGTTAATGAAAAACTGTTTTTT. It is translated as CSAREDRSVNEKLFF. The chain carries TRBV29-1 and TRBJ1-4, with D perhaps TRBD1 (5 bases). Between the trimmed V and J ends, which lost 7 bases and 4 bases, there was a span of 19 bases. Germline V CDR1 and CDR2: SQVTM, ANQGSEA. The CDR3 is 15 residues long.

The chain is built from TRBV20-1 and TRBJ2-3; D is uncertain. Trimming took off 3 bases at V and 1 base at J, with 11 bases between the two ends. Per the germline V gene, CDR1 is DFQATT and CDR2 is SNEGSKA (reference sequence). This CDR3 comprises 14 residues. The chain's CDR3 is CSARYSLGTDTQYF. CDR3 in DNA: TGCAGTGCTAGGTACTCCTTGGGCACAGATACGCAGTATTTT.

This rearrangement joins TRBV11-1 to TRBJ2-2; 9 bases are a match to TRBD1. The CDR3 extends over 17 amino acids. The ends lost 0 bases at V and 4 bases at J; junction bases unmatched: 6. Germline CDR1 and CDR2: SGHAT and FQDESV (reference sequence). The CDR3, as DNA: TGTGCCAGCAGCTTAGCCCCGGGACAGGGAGTCACCGGGGAGCTGTTTTTT. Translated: CASSLAPGQGVTGELFF.

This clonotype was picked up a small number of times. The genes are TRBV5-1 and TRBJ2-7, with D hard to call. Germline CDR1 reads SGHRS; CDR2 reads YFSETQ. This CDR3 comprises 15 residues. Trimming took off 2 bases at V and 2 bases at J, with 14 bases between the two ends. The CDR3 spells CASSFGYPEAYEQYF. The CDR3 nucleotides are TGCGCCAGCAGCTTTGGGTATCCTGAAGCCTACGAGCAGTACTTC.

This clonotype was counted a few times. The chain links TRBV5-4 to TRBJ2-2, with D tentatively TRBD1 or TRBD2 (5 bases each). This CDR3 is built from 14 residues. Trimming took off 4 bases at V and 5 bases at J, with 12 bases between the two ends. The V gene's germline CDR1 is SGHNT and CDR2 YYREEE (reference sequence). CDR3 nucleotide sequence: TGTGCCAGCAGCCGCAGGGAGTTGACCGGGGAGCTGTTTTTT. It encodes CASSRRELTGELFF.

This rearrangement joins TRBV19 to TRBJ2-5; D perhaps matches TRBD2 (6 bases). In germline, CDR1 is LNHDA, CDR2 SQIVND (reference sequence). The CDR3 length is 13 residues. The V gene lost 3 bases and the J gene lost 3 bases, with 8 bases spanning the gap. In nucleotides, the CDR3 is TGTGCCAGTAGTATCGGCGGGGAAGAGACCCAGTACTTC. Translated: CASSIGGEETQYF.

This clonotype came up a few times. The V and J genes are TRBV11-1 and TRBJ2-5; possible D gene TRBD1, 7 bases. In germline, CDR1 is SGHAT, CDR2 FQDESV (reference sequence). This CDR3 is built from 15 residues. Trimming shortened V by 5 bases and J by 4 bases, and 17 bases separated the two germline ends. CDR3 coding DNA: TGTGCCAGCAGCCCCGGCTACAGGGGAGGAGAGACCCAGTACTTC. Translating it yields CASSPGYRGGETQYF.

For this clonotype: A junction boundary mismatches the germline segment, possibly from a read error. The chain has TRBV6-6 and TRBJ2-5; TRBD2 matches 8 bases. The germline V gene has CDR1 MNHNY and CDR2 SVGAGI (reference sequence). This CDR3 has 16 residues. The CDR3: CASSHSSGGAKETQYF. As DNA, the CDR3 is TGTGCCAGCAGTCACTCCAGCGGGGGCGCGAAAGAGACCCAGTACTTC.

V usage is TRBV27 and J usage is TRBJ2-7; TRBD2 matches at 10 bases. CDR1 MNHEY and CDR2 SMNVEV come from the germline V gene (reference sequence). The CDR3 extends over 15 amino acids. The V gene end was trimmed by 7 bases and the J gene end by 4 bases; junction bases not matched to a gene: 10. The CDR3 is CASKLAGGLGYEQYV. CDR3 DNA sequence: TGTGCCAGCAAATTAGCGGGGGGACTAGGATACGAGCAGTACGTC.